This T cell receptor (beta chain) was sequenced in a study of blood T cell repertoires in COVID-19. Recovered participants had two consecutive negative NP/OP PCR tests, healthcare professional clearance, or symptom resolution. The repertoire was sequenced with immunoSEQ multiplex PCR; TCRdb's copy has only in-frame clones and lacks some. The sample holds roughly 380,000 clones, about 90% seen once. The sequencing input was PBMCs or T cells enriched from blood (not recorded which). The TCR was taken from a woman in her twenties or thirties who had recovered from COVID-19.

CDR3 amino acids: CASSIRTGANYGYTF. The CDR3 bases are TGTGCCAGTAGTATTCGGACAGGGGCTAACTATGGCTACACCTTC. The V call is TRBV19, the J call TRBJ1-2; 9 bases map to TRBD1. Germline V gene data show CDR1 as LNHDA and CDR2 as SQIVND (reference sequence). Germline trimming cut 3 bases from V and 0 bases from J; bases unmatched to any gene: 2. CDR3 size: 15 residues.